This T cell receptor (beta chain) appears in the sequencing data of a study of blood T cell repertoires in COVID-19. Study overall: The samples span acute and convalescent COVID-19 from the United States, Italy and Spain.

Profiled with immunoSEQ multiplex PCR; TCRdb holds only in-frame clones, not every one. This table has some 64,000 clones, about 77% appearing once. Germline lookup yields CDR1 KGHSH and CDR2 LQKENI. V lost 2 bases and J 0 bases, leaving 10 bases between the germline ends. The CDR3 runs 15 residues. Material for sequencing was peripheral blood. This sequence originates from an older man with active or convalescent COVID-19. J is TRBJ1-1 and V is TRBV18; a weak D match, TRBD1 (5 bases). CDR3 bases: TGTGCCAGCTCACCATCCTTGACAGTGAACACTGAAGCTTTCTTT. As protein: CASSPSLTVNTEAFF.